This is a list of T cell receptor beta chains from one sample in a study of blood T cells in healthy people across ages. TCRdb ran MiXCR on the 5' RACE reads and lists one entry per CDR3 protein. The sample includes around 650,000 distinct CDR3 sequences, roughly 32% seen only once; the top ten take 15%. The sequencing sample was made of blood. Receptors were obtained from a woman of 80 years or more in good health. Both conserved end residues are part of each CDR3. A D gene is named only where the DNA matches it firmly. Rows may omit the clone size; those that give it use once, few, many or a size class.

clone size	V gene	D gene	J gene	CDR3 DNA	CDR3 protein
NA	TRBV6-6	TRBD2	TRBJ2-7	TGTGCCAGCAGTTACGGGACTAGCGGAATCTCCTACGAGCAGTACTTC	CASSYGTSGISYEQYF
few	TRBV20-1	NA	TRBJ1-5	TGCAGTGCTAAGAGGGGGGGACTGATAAATCAGCCCCAGCATTTT	CSAKRGGLINQPQHF
NA	TRBV6-2/TRBV6-3	TRBD2	TRBJ2-5	TGTGCCAGCAGCCAACCGGGACTAGCGGTCCAAGAGACCCAGTACTTC	CASSQPGLAVQETQYF
NA	TRBV15	NA	TRBJ1-1	TGTGCCACCAGCAGAGCATTGGAGGGTGAAGCTTTCTTT	CATSRALEGEAFF
many	TRBV5-1	TRBD1	TRBJ2-7	TGCGCCAGCAGCTTGGGCGGACAGGGGATAAGAGAGCAGTACTTC	CASSLGGQGIREQYF
NA	TRBV2	TRBD1	TRBJ1-5	TGTGCCAGCAGTACAGGGGGGGGCAATCAGCCCCAGCATTTT	CASSTGGGNQPQHF
many	TRBV5-1	NA	TRBJ2-3	TGCGCCAGCAGCTTGGCCGAGGGGACAAGCGGTACGCAGTATTTT	CASSLAEGTSGTQYF
NA	TRBV6-6	TRBD2	TRBJ2-3	TGTGCCAGTACTAGCGGGGGCACAGATACGCAGTATTTT	CASTSGGTDTQYF
NA	TRBV20-1	TRBD1	TRBJ1-2	TGCAGTGCTAGAGATCCAAGCCACAGGGGGCGAAACGGCTACACCTTC	CSARDPSHRGRNGYTF
many	TRBV24-1	TRBD1	TRBJ2-3	TGTGCCACCAGTGATCCACAGGGGGCGACAGATACGCAGTATTTT	CATSDPQGATDTQYF
NA	TRBV24-1	NA	TRBJ1-1	TGTGCCATCAGTGAGGGAGGTCGTATCGCTGAAGCTTTCTTT	CAISEGGRIAEAFF
many	TRBV2	TRBD1	TRBJ1-6	TGTGCCAGCAGTGACGGCAGGGGGCGATCACCCCTCCACTTT	CASSDGRGRSPLHF
many	TRBV5-1	TRBD1	TRBJ2-3	TGCGCCAGCAGCGAGACAGGGCACTCCACAGATACGCAGTATTTT	CASSETGHSTDTQYF
NA	TRBV6-6	NA	TRBJ1-2	TGTGCCAGCAGTTACTTCTGGGGGTCGGACGGCTACACCTTC	CASSYFWGSDGYTF
many	TRBV3-1	NA	TRBJ1-5	TGTGCCAGCAGCCAATCCCAGTATAGCAATCAGCCCCAGCATTTT	CASSQSQYSNQPQHF
many	TRBV9	TRBD1	TRBJ1-2	TGTGCCAGCAGCGAAGGGTCCAGGACAGGTTATGGCTACACCTTC	CASSEGSRTGYGYTF
many	TRBV3-1	TRBD2	TRBJ2-1	TGTGCCAGCAGCCGACAACCGGGACTAGCGGGGGACAATGAGCAGTTCTTC	CASSRQPGLAGDNEQFF
once	TRBV20-1	NA	TRBJ2-5	TGCAGTGTTGTCGGTGACTCCCAAAAGACCCAGTACTTC	CSVVGDSQKTQYF
once	TRBV20-1	NA	TRBJ2-7	TGCAGTGCTAGAGATGACGGCCACGAGCAGTACTTC	CSARDDGHEQYF
NA	TRBV27	TRBD1	TRBJ1-2	TGTGCCAGCAGTCCAAACGGACAGGGGGTCCTTAGGGACTACACCTTC	CASSPNGQGVLRDYTF
many	TRBV3-1	NA	TRBJ1-2	TGTGCCAGCAGCCAGCGAAGACCGCCGGCATTGGGCTACACCTTC	CASSQRRPPALGYTF
few	TRBV18	NA	TRBJ1-5	TGTGCCAGCTCACCAAGGTCCCGGACAGAATCGGATCAGCCCCAGCATTTT	CASSPRSRTESDQPQHF
few	TRBV3-1	TRBD1	TRBJ1-2	TGTGCCAGCAGCCAGGACAGGGGTCCCTATGGCTACACCTTC	CASSQDRGPYGYTF
many	TRBV4-1	NA	TRBJ1-1	TGCGCCAGCAGCCAAGATCCAGCTTACCCAAGTAGGGCTTTCTTT	CASSQDPAYPSRAFF
many	TRBV24-1	NA	TRBJ1-1	TGTGCCACCAGTGATTTGCAGGGACGCGCTTTCTTT	CATSDLQGRAFF
NA	TRBV2	NA	TRBJ1-6	TGTGCCAGCACCGGACGCGATTCACCCCTCCACTTT	CASTGRDSPLHF
NA	TRBV20-1	NA	TRBJ1-5	TGCAGTGCTAGAGAAAGGCAGGGGACTTATAGCAATCAGCCCCAGCATTTT	CSARERQGTYSNQPQHF
NA	TRBV12-3/TRBV12-4	NA	TRBJ2-5	TGTGCCAGCAGTTCCGGGGTAGCAGAGACCCAGTACTTC	CASSSGVAETQYF
NA	TRBV18	NA	TRBJ1-3	TGTGCCAGCTCACCCCTAGAGGGGACCTCTGGAAACACCATATATTTT	CASSPLEGTSGNTIYF
NA	TRBV30	NA	TRBJ1-5	TGTGCCTGGAGTGGTGTGACCAATCAGCCCCAGCATTTT	CAWSGVTNQPQHF
NA	TRBV27	NA	TRBJ1-1	TGTGCCACCGGGACGGTGAACACTGAAGCTTTCTTT	CATGTVNTEAFF
NA	TRBV7-2	NA	TRBJ2-7	TGTGCCAGCAGCTTAACTGAGGGAGTCTACGAGCAGTACTTC	CASSLTEGVYEQYF
many	TRBV15	NA	TRBJ2-5	TGTGCCACCAGCAGAGATGGGGAACACCAAGAGACCCAGTACTTC	CATSRDGEHQETQYF
few	TRBV6-4	TRBD2	TRBJ2-3	TGTGCCAGCAGCGCCAGCGGGGGGGCCGGCACAGATACGCAGTATTTT	CASSASGGAGTDTQYF
many	TRBV7-2	NA	TRBJ1-5	TGTGCCAGCAGCTTAATCCCGGGGGGAGGCAATCAGCCCCAGCATTTT	CASSLIPGGGNQPQHF
NA	TRBV7-3	NA	TRBJ2-1	TGTGCCAGCAGCTTAGGGCCCGCTAGCAGCGGTGAGCAGTTCTTC	CASSLGPASSGEQFF
few	TRBV2	TRBD1	TRBJ1-6	TGTGCCAGCAGTGAAGCGCTTCCGACAGGGTCACCCCTCCACTTT	CASSEALPTGSPLHF
few	TRBV30	NA	TRBJ1-1	TGTGCCTGGAGTCCGGGACGGAACACTGAAGCTTTCTTT	CAWSPGRNTEAFF
many	TRBV12-3/TRBV12-4	TRBD2	TRBJ2-3	TGTGCCAGCAGTTTACTAGCGGGGGCCCCTTTGGCAGACACGCAGTATTTT	CASSLLAGAPLADTQYF
many	TRBV4-3	TRBD2	TRBJ2-7	TGCGCCAGCAGCCAAGATTACCGGGGGGGGCTCGAGCAGTACTTC	CASSQDYRGGLEQYF
NA	TRBV20-1	TRBD2	TRBJ2-7	TGCAGTGCTACAGCGGGGGGCGGCACCTACGAGCAGTACTTC	CSATAGGGTYEQYF
NA	TRBV2	NA	TRBJ1-5	TGTGCCAGCAGCGACGTCTCTCCGAATCAGCCCCACCATTTT	CASSDVSPNQPHHF